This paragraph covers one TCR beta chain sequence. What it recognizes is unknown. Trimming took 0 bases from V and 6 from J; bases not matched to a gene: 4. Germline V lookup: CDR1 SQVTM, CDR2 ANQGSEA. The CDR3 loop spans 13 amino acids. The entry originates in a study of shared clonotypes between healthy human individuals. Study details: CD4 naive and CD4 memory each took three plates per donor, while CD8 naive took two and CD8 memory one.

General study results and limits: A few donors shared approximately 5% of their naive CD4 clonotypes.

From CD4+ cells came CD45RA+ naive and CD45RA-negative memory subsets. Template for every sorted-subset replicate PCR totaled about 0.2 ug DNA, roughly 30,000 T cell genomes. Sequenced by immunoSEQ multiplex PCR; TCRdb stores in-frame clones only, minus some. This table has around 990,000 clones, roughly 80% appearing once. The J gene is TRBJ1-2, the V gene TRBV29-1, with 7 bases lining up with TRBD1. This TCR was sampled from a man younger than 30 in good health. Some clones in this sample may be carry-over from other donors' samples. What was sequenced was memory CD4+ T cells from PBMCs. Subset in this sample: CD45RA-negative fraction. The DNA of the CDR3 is TGCAGCGTTGAAGAGGACAGGTGGGATGGCTACACCTTC. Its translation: CSVEEDRWDGYTF.